Listed here is a single TCR beta chain. The data belong to a study of control samples from healthy donors and cancer patients. The method was immunoSEQ multiplex PCR; TCRdb's version includes in-frame clones alone and lacks a portion of them. The top ten hold 5.5% to 6% of the sample, which has 150,000 to 170,000 clones, approximately 94% seen once. Sequencing input: blood. The sequence was obtained from a man in his forties or fifties in good health.

CDR3 sequence reads: CASGLAVLSSISYEQYF. The CDR3 DNA follows: TGTGCTAGTGGTTTGGCGGTTCTGTCGTCCATCTCCTACGAGCAGTACTTC. The rearrangement joins TRBV12-5 to TRBJ2-7; no clear D. With 1 base removed from V and 0 bases from J, the gap between germline ends came to 16 bases. Germline CDR1 LGHNT, CDR2 FRNRAP. This CDR3 has 17 amino acids.